These 32 T cell receptor beta chains originate from one sample sequenced in a study of blood T cell repertoires in COVID-19. The assay was immunoSEQ multiplex PCR, and TCRdb's table has in-frame clones only and misses some. In the table there are around 100,000 clones, around nine tenths of which are singletons. What was sequenced was peripheral blood. These receptors were obtained from a man in his 70s with acute or convalescent COVID-19.

With respect to this clone: The sample carries other DNA sequences with the same CDR3. The gene calls are TRBV7-9 and TRBJ1-1; D is undetermined. The V gene's germline CDR1 is SEHNR and CDR2 FQNEAQ (reference sequence). The CDR3 runs to 13 residues. Trimming took 3 bases from V and 1 from J, leaving 6 bases between them. The CDR3 sequence: CASSFTANTEAFF. CDR3 sequence (DNA): TGTGCCAGCAGCTTCACAGCGAACACTGAAGCTTTCTTT. Combining the CDR3 with reference TRBV7-9 and TRBJ1-1 gives the whole variable domain DTGVSQNPRHKITKRGQNVTFRCDPISEHNRLYWYRQTLGQGPEFLTYFQNEAQLEKSRLLSDRFSAERPKGSFSTLEIQRTEQGDSAMYLCASSFTANTEAFFGQGTRLTVV.

The genes are TRBV5-1 and TRBJ2-7; TRBD1 matches 11 bases. V dropped 3 bases and J dropped 5; count of bases not matched to a gene: 7. The CDR3 extends over 15 amino acids. Germline-derived CDR1 and CDR2 are SGHRS and YFSETQ. CDR3 sequence: CASSSTGQGAHEQYF. The CDR3 DNA is TGCGCCAGCAGCTCCACCGGACAGGGGGCCCACGAGCAGTACTTC.

The gene calls are TRBV2 and TRBJ2-3; 8 bases match TRBD2. V shed 6 bases and J 0 bases; nucleotides not matched to a gene: 5. This CDR3 comprises 15 residues. Germline assignment: CDR1 SNHLY and CDR2 FYNNEI. This CDR3 is CASSQLAASTDTQYF. The CDR3 coding sequence is TGTGCCAGCAGCCAACTAGCGGCGAGCACAGATACGCAGTATTTT.

The rearrangement uses TRBV2 and TRBJ2-7, with TRBD2 identical over 8 bases. With V trimmed by 4 bases and J by 2 bases, 7 bases remained unmatched. The length of the CDR3 is 15 residues. Germline V gene lookup returns CDR1 SNHLY and CDR2 FYNNEI. CDR3 sequence: CASSAGLAGTYEQYF. CDR3 nucleotide sequence: TGTGCCAGCAGTGCCGGATTAGCGGGGACCTACGAGCAGTACTTC.

CDR3 in amino acids: CTSSQGLAGAWDTEAFF. As DNA, the CDR3 is TGCACCAGCAGCCAGGGCTTGGCGGGTGCCTGGGACACTGAAGCTTTCTTT. This sequence joins TRBV1 and TRBJ1-1. TRBV1 constitutes a pseudogene. There are 17 residues in the CDR3.

The genes are TRBV7-8 and TRBJ2-5; tentative D call: TRBD2 (5 bases). The germline CDR1 and CDR2 sequences are SGHVS and FQNEAQ. The V end was cut by 2 bases, the J end by 7 bases, with 23 bases between. This CDR3 comprises 17 residues. The CDR3 region is CASSLRSAGLPRGTQYF. CDR3 bases: TGTGCCAGCAGCTTACGGTCGGCTGGACTGCCAAGAGGGACCCAGTACTTC.

The chain is built from TRBV5-1 and TRBJ2-1, with 7 bases aligning to TRBD1. V was clipped by 4 bases and J by 3 bases; unmatched bases: 7. The CDR3 is 15 residues long. Per germline, CDR1 SGHRS and CDR2 YFSETQ. This CDR3 reads CASSPTTGNYNEQFF. CDR3 nucleotide sequence: TGCGCCAGCAGCCCGACGACAGGGAACTACAATGAGCAGTTCTTC.

The chain uses TRBV29-1 and TRBJ1-2; 9 bases match TRBD1. Germline loops: CDR1 SQVTM, CDR2 ANQGSEA. This CDR3 has 14 amino acids. V was pared by 3 bases and J by 4 bases, with 6 bases of the junction left unmatched. The CDR3 loop reads CSVDRQGGGYGYTF. CDR3 nucleotides: TGCAGCGTTGATCGACAGGGGGGCGGCTATGGCTACACCTTC.

This rearrangement joins TRBV6-5 to TRBJ1-3, with 8 bases matching TRBD1. Trimming removed 6 bases from V and 5 bases from J; junction bases left unmatched: 9. Germline loops: CDR1 MNHEY, CDR2 SVGAGI. There are 15 residues in the CDR3. The CDR3 region has the DNA TGTGCCAGCAGACCGGACAGGGTGGTTAGAAACACCATATATTTT. As protein: CASRPDRVVRNTIYF.

The chain links TRBV18 to TRBJ1-2; no firm D call. Germline V CDR1 and CDR2: KGHSH, LQKENI. This CDR3 has 16 amino acids. The V end was cut by 2 bases, the J end by 2 bases, with 15 bases between. The CDR3 region is CASSPVGEGENYGYTF. The DNA for the CDR3 is TGTGCCAGCTCACCAGTTGGGGAGGGTGAGAACTATGGCTACACCTTC.

This clone was recorded only once. The chain carries TRBV7-9 and TRBJ1-1, with 9 bases that match TRBD1. Germline CDR1 reads SEHNR; CDR2 reads FQNEAQ (reference sequence). Trimming removed 3 bases from V and 10 bases from J; junction bases left unmatched: 3. The CDR3 is 12 residues long. The CDR3 region is CASSLADRGAFF. The CDR3 nucleotides read TGTGCCAGCAGCTTGGCGGACAGGGGAGCTTTCTTT.

The J gene is TRBJ2-5, the V gene TRBV5-6; 10 positions agree with TRBD1. The J segment lost 4 bases and the V segment lost 4 bases, leaving 10 bases of the junction unmatched. The CDR3 runs to 16 residues. The germline V gene has CDR1 SGHDT and CDR2 YYEEEE. In DNA form, the CDR3 reads TGTGCCAGCAGCACCCGAGGACAGGGGGGTGTAGAGACCCAGTACTTC. Translation gives CASSTRGQGGVETQYF.

This rearrangement joins TRBV6-2 or TRBV6-3 to TRBJ1-5; no clear D. The CDR3 has 15 amino acids. V was shortened by 8 bases and J by 6 bases, with 20 bases between the two germline ends. Germline V CDR1 and CDR2: MNHEY, SVGEGT. The CDR3 region has the DNA TGTGCCAGCGGCCGCTCCGGGTATGAGATTCAGCCCCAGCATTTT. This sequence encodes CASGRSGYEIQPQHF.

This sequence joins TRBV21-1 and TRBJ2-2; the listed D gene, TRBD2, was not tested against the DNA. TRBV21-1 is assigned pseudogene status. The CDR3 covers 14 residues. The CDR3 here is CASIPLDSTGELFF. The CDR3 nucleotides read TGTGCCAGCATCCCCCTTGACTCCACCGGGGAGCTGTTTTTT.

CDR3 residues: CAISDREDTQYF. CDR3 bases: TGTGCCATCAGTGACAGGGAAGATACGCAGTATTTT. The chain joins TRBV10-3 to TRBJ2-3; tentative D call: TRBD1 (5 bases). Germline CDR1 ENHRY, CDR2 SYGVKD. V lost 3 bases, J lost 5 bases, and 6 bases lay in between. The CDR3 consists of 12 residues.

This chain connects TRBV28 to TRBJ2-7, with a tentative D call TRBD1 (6 bases). V lost 3 bases, J lost 4 bases, and 16 bases lay in between. CDR1 is MDHEN and CDR2 is SYDVKM in the germline V gene. This CDR3 spans 15 amino acids. The CDR3 DNA follows: TGTGCCAGCAGTTTTGGGGGCAACATAGTTTACGAGCAGTACTTC. As protein: CASSFGGNIVYEQYF.

V gene TRBV7-9 combines with J gene TRBJ1-4, with D maybe TRBD1 (5 bases). Germline V CDR1 and CDR2: SEHNR, FQNEAQ (reference sequence). This CDR3 spans 18 amino acids. The V and J ends lost 1 base and 4 bases respectively, with 19 bases between them. The CDR3 bases are TGTGCCAGCAGCTTAGTAGAACTCCGTCAGGGTCTTAATGAAAAACTGTTTTTT. Protein: CASSLVELRQGLNEKLFF. The full variable domain, with the rest looked up from reference TRBV7-9 and TRBJ1-4, is DTGVSQNPRHKITKRGQNVTFRCDPISEHNRLYWYRQTLGQGPEFLTYFQNEAQLEKSRLLSDRFSAERPKGSFSTLEIQRTEQGDSAMYLCASSLVELRQGLNEKLFFGSGTQLSVL.

The genes are TRBV3-1 (or the pseudogene TRBV3-2) and TRBJ1-3; TRBD1 matches 10 bases. The CDR3 has 15 residues. Trimming cost V 5 bases and J 1 base; bases outside gene matches: 2. Per germline, CDR1 LGHDT and CDR2 YNNKEL (reference sequence). The CDR3 region has the DNA TGTGCCAGCAGCGGGACAGGGGTATCTGGAAACACCATATATTTT. It yields the protein CASSGTGVSGNTIYF.

J is TRBJ2-7 and V is TRBV5-1; 7 bases map to TRBD2. There are 14 residues in the CDR3. Losses at the gene ends were 4 bases for V and 0 bases for J; bases not matched to a gene: 4. Germline V gene sequence: CDR1 SGHRS, CDR2 YFSETQ. The CDR3 here is CASSLADSSYEQYF. The CDR3 DNA is TGCGCCAGCAGCCTAGCGGATTCCTCCTACGAGCAGTACTTC.

This clone was seen once. The CDR3 region has the DNA TGTGCCAGCAGCTTAGTGGCAGGAACAACCTACGAGCAGTACTTC. Amino acid sequence: CASSLVAGTTYEQYF. The chain carries TRBV11-2 and TRBJ2-7; D is unresolved. This CDR3 is built from 15 residues. The germline gives CDR1 SGHAT, CDR2 FQNNGV. V gave up 1 base and J gave up 2 bases, with 12 bases separating them. Filled out from reference TRBV11-2 and TRBJ2-7, the complete variable domain reads EAGVAQSPRYKIIEKRQSVAFWCNPISGHATLYWYQQILGQGPKLLIQFQNNGVVDDSQLPKDRFSAERLKGVDSTLKIQPAKLEDSAVYLCASSLVAGTTYEQYFGPGTRLTVT.

V is TRBV11-2 and J is TRBJ1-5, with no clear D. The length of the CDR3 is 13 residues. Per germline, CDR1 SGHAT and CDR2 FQNNGV. V was clipped by 1 base and J by 6 bases, with 7 bases between them. The CDR3 DNA sequence: TGTGCCAGCAGCTTAGGAGTAAGTCAGCCCCAGCATTTT. Translating gives CASSLGVSQPQHF.

The V call is TRBV7-6, the J call TRBJ2-2; 11 bases match TRBD1. The CDR3 is 17 residues long. J gave up 4 bases and V 5 bases, and 9 bases lay outside the gene matches. CDR1 is SGHVS, CDR2 FNYEAQ, per germline. CDR3 sequence: CASSQRTGGRSTGELFF. In DNA, the CDR3 is TGTGCCAGCAGCCAACGGACAGGGGGCAGGAGCACCGGGGAGCTGTTTTTT.

The rearrangement uses TRBV5-1 and TRBJ1-2; 9 bases line up with TRBD1. The J segment lost 4 bases and the V segment lost 6 bases, leaving 7 bases of the junction unmatched. The CDR3 sequence is 14 residues long. Germline V gene lookup returns CDR1 SGHRS and CDR2 YFSETQ. CDR3 bases: TGCGCCAGCACCGAGGGGACAGGGCCCTATGGCTACACCTTC. This translates into CASTEGTGPYGYTF.

V and J are TRBV29-1 and TRBJ2-3; the match to TRBD2 covers 8 bases. Germline V CDR1 and CDR2: SQVTM, ANQGSEA. The trim removed 3 bases at V and 12 bases at J, leaving 11 bases unmatched. This CDR3 is 13 amino acids long. The CDR3 DNA sequence: TGCAGCGTTGAGGGGAACGAGGCGGGGGGCCAGTATTTT. The encoded protein is CSVEGNEAGGQYF.

The chain couples TRBV10-3 to TRBJ2-7, with TRBD1 identical over 8 bases. Per the germline V gene, CDR1 is ENHRY and CDR2 is SYGVKD. The CDR3 extends over 16 amino acids. The junction had 12 bases not matched to a gene; V was cut back by 8 bases and J by 0 bases. The CDR3 spells CAIGDRKGERSYEQYF. The CDR3 nucleotides read TGTGCCATCGGGGACAGGAAGGGCGAACGCTCCTACGAGCAGTACTTC.

As DNA, the CDR3 is TGTGCCAGCAGCCCCCTCGGGGTGGGGAATGAAAAACTGTTTTTT. Translated, it gives CASSPLGVGNEKLFF. The V and J genes are TRBV6-4 and TRBJ1-4, with D uncertain. Germline CDR1 is MRHNA and CDR2 is SNTAGT. The CDR3 totals 15 residues. Between the trimmed V and J ends, which lost 6 bases and 5 bases, there was a span of 16 bases.

For the CDR3, the DNA is TGTGCCTGGAGTGTCGGGGACAGACTCTATGGCTACACCTTC. Its translation is CAWSVGDRLYGYTF. V is TRBV30 and J is TRBJ1-2; 7 nucleotides agree with TRBD1. Per germline, CDR1 GTSNPN and CDR2 SVGIG (reference sequence). The ends lost 0 bases at V and 4 bases at J; junction bases unmatched: 5. This CDR3 contains 14 residues.

Comment on this clone: At one boundary the junction diverges from the germline segment, which might be a read error. The chain employs TRBV12-3 or TRBV12-4 and TRBJ2-7; 8 positions match TRBD1. The CDR3 extends over 11 amino acids. In nucleotides, the CDR3 is TGTGCCAGCAGTTTCGGGGGACAGGCGATTTTC. This codes for CASSFGGQAIF.

This CDR3 is CATSESGTDTQYF. The DNA for the CDR3 is TGTGCCACCAGTGAGAGCGGCACAGATACGCAGTATTTT. V usage is TRBV24-1 and J usage is TRBJ2-3, with D unclear. V lost 4 bases and J lost 1, with 5 bases in between. This CDR3 spans 13 amino acids. In germline, CDR1 is KGHDR, CDR2 SFDVKD.

This clone appeared once. The chain has TRBV28 and TRBJ2-1, with 8 positions matching TRBD2. J gave up 5 bases and V 8 bases, and 5 bases lay outside the gene matches. From germline, CDR1 is MDHEN and CDR2 SYDVKM. The CDR3 is made up of 13 amino acids. The CDR3 here is CASRLANDNEQFF. DNA of the CDR3: TGTGCCAGCCGACTAGCGAACGACAATGAGCAGTTCTTC.

The chain uses TRBV7-9 and TRBJ1-6; no clear D. Germline loops: CDR1 SEHNR, CDR2 FQNEAQ (reference sequence). V gave up 5 bases and J gave up 10 bases, with 18 bases separating them. This CDR3 has 15 residues. CDR3 sequence (DNA): TGTGCCAGCAGCCTAACAACAGCCGCTGCCTCACCCCTCCACTTT. This codes for CASSLTTAAASPLHF.

The rearrangement joins TRBV19 to TRBJ1-2; D is unclear. Germline V lookup: CDR1 LNHDA, CDR2 SQIVND (reference sequence). The CDR3 extends over 15 amino acids. V was shortened by 7 bases and J by 6 bases, with 21 bases between the two germline ends. The CDR3 DNA reads as TGTGCCAGTACCAAGTGGGGAGGGCGGCTTGATGGCTACACCTTC. Amino acid sequence: CASTKWGGRLDGYTF.